At least ten counts were recorded for the clone carrying this T cell receptor (beta chain). No antigen is known for it. Moderately to severely active ophthalmopathy under 3 months, CAS at least 3, NOSPECS at least 4. PBMCs were density-gradient isolated from approximately 9.8 ml fresh blood. These data are taken from a study of Graves' ophthalmopathy and Graves' hyperthyroidism. RNA transcripts yielded amplified TCR beta CDR3 regions. An opening RT-PCR round employed HTBI primers and preceded a second-round multiplex PCR. TCRdb ran MiXCR on the multiplex PCR reads and lists one entry per CDR3 protein. This table has hundreds of thousands of distinct CDR3 sequences, approximately 39% appearing once. Study findings and constraints: This model predicted ophthalmopathy progression (sensitivity about 67%, specificity 72.22%). Detected in blood as well were most expanded thyroid clonotypes with frequency above 0.001.

The clonotype originates from an adult man with Graves' ophthalmopathy. Source material: peripheral blood.

The CDR3 protein is CASSWAGTGEAFF. The CDR3 DNA reads TGTGCCAGCAGTTGGGCCGGGACAGGGGAAGCTTTCTTT. V is TRBV12-3 or TRBV12-4 and J is TRBJ1-1; the match to TRBD1 covers 9 bases. Unmatched junction bases numbered 5, after V lost 4 bases and J lost 8 bases. The CDR3 runs to 13 residues.